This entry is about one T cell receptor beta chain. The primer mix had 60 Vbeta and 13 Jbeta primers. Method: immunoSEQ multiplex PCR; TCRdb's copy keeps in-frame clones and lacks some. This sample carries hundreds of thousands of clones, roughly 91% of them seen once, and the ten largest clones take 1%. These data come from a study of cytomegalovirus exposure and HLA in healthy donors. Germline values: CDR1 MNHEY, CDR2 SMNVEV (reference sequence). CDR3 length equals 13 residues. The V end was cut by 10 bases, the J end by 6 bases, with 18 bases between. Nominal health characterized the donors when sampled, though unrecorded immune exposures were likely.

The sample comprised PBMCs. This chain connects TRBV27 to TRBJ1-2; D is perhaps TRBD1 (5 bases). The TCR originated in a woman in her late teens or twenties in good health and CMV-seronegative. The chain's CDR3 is CATQIRAGDGYTF. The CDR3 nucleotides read TGTGCCACTCAGATCAGGGCTGGCGATGGCTACACCTTC.